A single sample gave rise to the 13 T cell receptor beta chains below, sequenced in a study of blood T cell repertoires in COVID-19. Here immunoSEQ multiplex PCR was the method, and the copy in TCRdb shows in-frame clones only, minus some. This sample has 150,000 to 200,000 clones, with approximately 93% found just once. The sample consisted of peripheral blood. These receptors originate from an older woman with COVID-19, enrolled during active disease.

The V and J genes are TRBV19 and TRBJ2-6; tentative D call: TRBD2 (6 bases). The germline V and J ends were trimmed by 3 bases and 4 bases, with 13 bases remaining between them. Looked up from germline, CDR1 is LNHDA and CDR2 is SQIVND (reference sequence). This CDR3 has 16 residues. The CDR3 DNA follows: TGTGCCAGTAGTATTTGGGCGGGAACCGGGGCCAACGTCCTGACTTTC. Its protein is CASSIWAGTGANVLTF.

At least ten counts were recorded for this clone. The gene calls are TRBV5-6 and TRBJ1-6; tentative D call: TRBD1 (5 bases). Per germline, CDR1 SGHDT and CDR2 YYEEEE. The CDR3 runs 16 residues. The V gene lost 0 bases and the J gene lost 1 base, with 8 bases spanning the gap. This chain's CDR3 is CASSLERGSYNSPLHF. The CDR3 coding sequence is TGTGCCAGCAGCTTGGAAAGGGGTTCCTATAATTCACCCCTCCACTTT.

This chain uses TRBV9 with TRBJ2-5; D is unclear. This CDR3 is built from 14 residues. Trimming took 1 base from V and 0 from J, leaving 7 bases between them. Germline V gene data show CDR1 as SGDLS and CDR2 as YYNGEE. CDR3 region: CASSVLADQETQYF. In DNA form, the CDR3 reads TGTGCCAGCAGCGTATTAGCAGACCAAGAGACCCAGTACTTC.

The table lists this clone with a count of one. The V and J genes are TRBV18 and TRBJ2-7; 15 bases match TRBD2. Trimming removed 8 bases from V and 3 bases from J; junction bases left unmatched: 5. The length of the CDR3 is 15 residues. Germline V gives CDR1 KGHSH, CDR2 LQKENI. The CDR3 DNA is TGTGCCAGCCAGGGACTAGCGGGGGGAGGCTACGAGCAGTACTTC. This codes for CASQGLAGGGYEQYF. Full variable domain (rest looked up from reference TRBV18 and TRBJ2-7): NAGVMQNPRHLVRRRGQEARLRCSPMKGHSHVYWYRQLPEEGLKFMVYLQKENIIDESGMPKERFSAEFPKEGPSILRIQQVVRGDSAAYFCASQGLAGGGYEQYFGPGTRLTVT.

V gene TRBV5-1 combines with J gene TRBJ1-6, with no clear D. CDR1 is SGHRS, CDR2 YFSETQ, per germline. V was shortened by 4 bases and J by 6 bases, with 17 bases between the two germline ends. This CDR3 contains 16 residues. The CDR3 nucleotides read TGCGCCAGCAGCAGAGTAGCGGACCGAGGTAATTCACCCCTCCACTTT. It yields the protein CASSRVADRGNSPLHF. The whole variable domain, remainder taken from reference TRBV5-1 and TRBJ1-6, is KAGVTQTPRYLIKTRGQQVTLSCSPISGHRSVSWYQQTPGQGLQFLFEYFSETQRNKGNFPGRFSGRQFSNSRSEMNVSTLELGDSALYLCASSRVADRGNSPLHFGNGTRLTVT.

This clone was observed a single time. The rearrangement uses TRBV4-3 and TRBJ1-2, with TRBD1 identical over 7 bases. This CDR3 region has 17 residues. Germline loops: CDR1 LGHNA, CDR2 YSLEER. The V and J ends lost 0 bases and 4 bases, in that order; junction bases with no gene match: 11. The CDR3 loop is CASSQDGDPRDSYGYTF. DNA for the CDR3: TGCGCCAGCAGCCAAGATGGGGATCCCCGGGACAGCTATGGCTACACCTTC.

The chain uses TRBV6-6 and TRBJ1-1; D perhaps matches TRBD1 (6 bases). V gave up 6 bases and J gave up 3 bases, with 14 bases separating them. There are 14 residues in the CDR3. The germline V gene encodes CDR1 MNHNY and CDR2 SVGAGI (reference sequence). CDR3 sequence reads: CASSDGQLDTEAFF. The CDR3 coding sequence is TGTGCCAGCAGCGACGGACAGTTAGACACTGAAGCTTTCTTT.

To note about this clone: Other DNA sequences in this sample translate to the same CDR3. This chain links TRBV9 with TRBJ2-7, with 7 bases identical to TRBD1. V lost 3 bases, J lost 2 bases, and 5 bases stayed unmatched. CDR1 and CDR2 (germline): SGDLS, YYNGEE. The CDR3 consists of 14 residues. CDR3 in amino acids: CASSARQGTYEQYF. The CDR3 DNA sequence: TGTGCCAGCAGCGCTAGACAGGGAACCTACGAGCAGTACTTC.

The chain employs TRBV11-2 and TRBJ1-3; no definite D call. The germline V and J ends were trimmed by 1 base and 7 bases, with 8 bases remaining between them. There are 13 residues in the CDR3. CDR1 and CDR2 from the germline V gene are SGHAT and FQNNGV. Written as DNA, the CDR3 is TGTGCCAGCAGCTTAGGTGGGCAGAACACCATATATTTT. Its protein product is CASSLGGQNTIYF.

The rearrangement uses TRBV9 and TRBJ1-2, with TRBD1 matching 7 bases. The CDR3 is 15 residues long. Looked up from germline, CDR1 is SGDLS and CDR2 is YYNGEE. Trimming took 4 bases from V and 5 from J; bases not matched to a gene: 11. CDR3 DNA: TGTGCCAGCAGCTCATACAGGGGAGAGTCTTATGGCTACACCTTC. It yields the protein CASSSYRGESYGYTF.

This chain uses TRBV19 with TRBJ1-5; no firm D call. Trimming left V 0 bases short and J 0 bases short, with 6 bases between. CDR3 length equals 15 residues. CDR1 LNHDA and CDR2 SQIVND come from the germline V gene (reference sequence). CDR3 sequence: CASSIDFYSNQPQHF. The CDR3 DNA sequence: TGTGCCAGTAGTATAGATTTTTATAGCAATCAGCCCCAGCATTTT. Supplemented by reference TRBV19 and TRBJ1-5, the full variable domain reads DGGITQSPKYLFRKEGQNVTLSCEQNLNHDAMYWYRQDPGQGLRLIYYSQIVNDFQKGDIAEGYSVSREKKESFPLTVTSAQKNPTAFYLCASSIDFYSNQPQHFGDGTRLSIL.

Note on this clone: Other DNA sequences within the sample encode an identical CDR3. V is TRBV6-5 and J is TRBJ2-1; D possibly corresponds to TRBD2 (6 bases). CDR1 is MNHEY and CDR2 is SVGAGI in the germline V gene. V was clipped by 5 bases and J by 0 bases, with 8 bases between them. CDR3 length: 14 residues. This CDR3 is CASSRGSSYNEQFF. CDR3 DNA sequence: TGTGCCAGCAGTCGGGGGAGCTCCTACAATGAGCAGTTCTTC.

V and J are TRBV5-1 and TRBJ2-5; 7 bases match TRBD2. V trimming: 5 bases; J trimming: 4 bases; junction bases outside the gene matches: 2. Looked up from germline, CDR1 is SGHRS and CDR2 is YFSETQ. This CDR3 has 12 amino acids. CDR3 sequence (DNA): TGCGCCAGCAGTCCGGGAGGAGAGACCCAGTACTTC. Its translation is CASSPGGETQYF.